Presented here are 4 T cell receptor beta chains from one specimen sequenced in a study of response to subunit inactivated influenza vaccine (dated by TCRdb to the late 2010s). Library preparation was by RT-PCR. Sequenced using an Illumina HiSeq 2500. TCRdb reanalyzed the raw reads on its own, using fastp at Q25 for trimming and MiXCR for clone calling, and kept in-frame beta chains. CDR3 protein sequences are deduplicated, and each keeps its most common genes and DNA. The sample table records 300,000 to 350,000 distinct CDR3 sequences; around 20% of these occur just once. The ten top clones hold under 13% of the sample. The starting material was PBMCs from blood, obtained about 19 months after vaccination. Every receptor here comes from a man aged 45 to 70 who received an inactivated influenza vaccine. Donor details come from another sample of the same person, matched by shared clones.

The table lists this clonotype with a few counts. The chain's CDR3 is CASRNLAGARYNEQFF. CDR3 DNA: TGTGCCAGCAGGAATCTAGCGGGAGCCCGTTACAATGAGCAGTTCTTC. This sequence joins TRBV12-3 or TRBV12-4 and TRBJ2-1; 10 bases map to TRBD2. With V trimmed by 6 bases and J by 4 bases, 9 bases remained unmatched. This CDR3 spans 16 amino acids.

The chain recombines TRBV18 with TRBJ2-1, with 10 positions matching TRBD2. Per the germline V gene, CDR1 is KGHSH and CDR2 is LQKENI. The CDR3 length is 17 residues. The J segment lost 5 bases and the V segment lost 3 bases, leaving 10 bases of the junction unmatched. CDR3 DNA sequence: TGTGCCAGCTCACCGCCTAGCGGGAGCTCCCGTAACAATGAGCAGTTCTTC. Residues: CASSPPSGSSRNNEQFF.

This clonotype showed up just a few times. This chain links TRBV7-2 with TRBJ2-1; no definite D call. The length of the CDR3 is 15 residues. Trimming left V 8 bases short and J 6 bases short, with 20 bases between. The germline gives CDR1 SGHTA, CDR2 FQGNSA. The CDR3 region is CASVPRTWGPNEQFF. The CDR3 DNA reads TGTGCCAGCGTGCCGCGAACCTGGGGTCCCAATGAGCAGTTCTTC.

The J gene is TRBJ2-3, the V gene TRBV4-3, with 9 bases identical to TRBD2. The ends lost 0 bases at V and 4 bases at J; junction bases unmatched: 5. The germline CDR1 and CDR2 sequences are LGHNA and YSLEER. The CDR3 sequence is 16 residues long. CDR3 sequence (DNA): TGCGCCAGCAGCCAAGATAGGCTAGCGGGATCAGATACGCAGTATTTT. Encoded protein: CASSQDRLAGSDTQYF.